The clone carrying this T cell receptor beta chain was seen repeatedly, ten times or more. TCRbeta library preparation incorporated unique molecular identifiers. TCRdb used MiXCR to reprocess the PCR reads, holding one entry per CDR3 protein. The table has some 200,000 distinct CDR3 sequences, about 9.6% seen once; the top ten hold approximately 5.4%. The data stem from a study of T-cell reconstitution after alpha-beta-depleted transplantation in children. CDR3 length equals 16 residues. Trimming took 0 bases from V and 3 from J, leaving 13 bases between them. Germline CDR1 reads SGHRS; CDR2 reads YFSETQ.

The chain links TRBV5-1 to TRBJ2-1; possible D gene TRBD2, 5 bases. The source of this sequence is a human donor who donated a stem cell graft to a child with SCID. This specimen was PBMCs from the stem cell graft donor, taken from the stem cell graft. The CDR3 bases are TGCGCCAGCAGCTTGGCCGCGGCTAGCCGCTACAATGAGCAGTTCTTC. Translation gives CASSLAAASRYNEQFF.